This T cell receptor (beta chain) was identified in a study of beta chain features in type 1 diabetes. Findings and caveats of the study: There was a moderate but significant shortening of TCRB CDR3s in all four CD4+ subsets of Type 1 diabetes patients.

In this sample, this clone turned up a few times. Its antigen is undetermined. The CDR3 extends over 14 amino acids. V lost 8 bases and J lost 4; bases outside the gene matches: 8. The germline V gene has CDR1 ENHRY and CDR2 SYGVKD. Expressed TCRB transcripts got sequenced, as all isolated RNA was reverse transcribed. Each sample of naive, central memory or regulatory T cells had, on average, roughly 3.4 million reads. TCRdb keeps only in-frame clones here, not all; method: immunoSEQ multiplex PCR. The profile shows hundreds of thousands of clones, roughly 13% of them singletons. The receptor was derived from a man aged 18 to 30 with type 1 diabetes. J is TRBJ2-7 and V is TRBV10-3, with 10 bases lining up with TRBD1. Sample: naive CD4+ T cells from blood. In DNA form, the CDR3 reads TGTGCCATCCTTGGCGGGGGACAGGGGTACGAGCAGTACTTC. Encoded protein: CAILGGGQGYEQYF.